The 30 T cell receptor beta chains reported below all come from one sample, sequenced in a study of PD-L1 blockade in urothelial cancer. Indicated time point: pretreatment peripheral blood. Sequencing used immunoSEQ multiplex PCR; TCRdb keeps in-frame clones, though not all of them. The data hold tens of thousands of clones, with 81% observed a single time. Sequenced here: PBMCs, sampled around atezolizumab (anti-PD-L1) treatment. Every receptor here comes from an older man with urothelial cancer.

The V gene is TRBV18, the J gene TRBJ2-3; 7 nucleotides agree with TRBD1. The V gene end was trimmed by 5 bases and the J gene end by 0 bases; junction bases not matched to a gene: 5. Germline loops: CDR1 KGHSH, CDR2 LQKENI. CDR3 length: 15 residues. CDR3 nucleotide sequence: TGTGCCAGCTCAACTTCGGGACAGAGCACAGATACGCAGTATTTT. It translates to CASSTSGQSTDTQYF. The variable domain in full, completed from reference TRBV18 and TRBJ2-3, reads NAGVMQNPRHLVRRRGQEARLRCSPMKGHSHVYWYRQLPEEGLKFMVYLQKENIIDESGMPKERFSAEFPKEGPSILRIQQVVRGDSAAYFCASSTSGQSTDTQYFGPGTRLTVL.

The CDR3 is CASSLEGGRDEQYF. Here the CDR3 DNA reads TGCGCCAGCAGCTTGGAGGGAGGTCGCGACGAGCAGTACTTC. The chain carries TRBV5-1 and TRBJ2-7; D possibly corresponds to TRBD2 (6 bases). Trimming removed 0 bases from V and 5 bases from J, with 12 bases in between. Germline-derived CDR1 and CDR2 are SGHRS and YFSETQ. The CDR3 loop spans 14 amino acids.

This chain joins TRBV18 and TRBJ2-7; TRBD2 agrees at 7 bases. This CDR3 is built from 12 residues. Per the germline V gene, CDR1 is KGHSH and CDR2 is LQKENI. With V trimmed by 3 bases and J by 4 bases, 0 bases remained unmatched. CDR3: CASSPGGYEQYF. The DNA for the CDR3 is TGTGCCAGCTCACCGGGGGGGTACGAGCAGTACTTC.

This chain connects TRBV30 to TRBJ1-2, with 9 bases that match TRBD1. The CDR3 runs to 13 residues. Germline CDR1 is GTSNPN and CDR2 is SVGIG (reference sequence). V was clipped by 5 bases and J by 4 bases; unmatched bases: 5. The CDR3 sequence: CAWGTGNSYGYTF. CDR3 bases: TGTGCCTGGGGGACAGGGAACTCCTATGGCTACACCTTC.

The genes are TRBV7-6 and TRBJ1-4; D is perhaps TRBD1 (5 bases). The germline gives CDR1 SGHVS, CDR2 FNYEAQ. Trimming took 1 base from V and 8 from J, leaving 11 bases between them. This CDR3 has 14 amino acids. The CDR3 region is CASSLESGGEKLFF. The CDR3 DNA reads TGTGCCAGCAGCTTAGAGAGTGGGGGGGAAAAACTGTTTTTT.

The rearrangement links TRBV6-1 to TRBJ1-4, with D perhaps matching TRBD1 (5 bases). CDR3 length equals 16 residues. Trimming stripped 3 bases from V and 1 base from J, with 12 bases between. CDR1 is MNHNS and CDR2 is SASEGT in the germline V gene. The DNA for the CDR3 is TGTGCCAGCAGTGACCCCCGACAGATAACTAATGAAAAACTGTTTTTT. Protein product: CASSDPRQITNEKLFF.

The chain is built from TRBV11-2 and TRBJ2-7, with 7 positions matching TRBD1. The CDR3 length is 12 residues. Germline-derived CDR1 and CDR2 are SGHAT and FQNNGV. With 5 bases clipped from V and 6 bases from J, the junction kept 4 bases outside the gene matches. CDR3 protein: CASSQTGLEQYF. CDR3 nucleotides: TGTGCCAGCAGCCAGACAGGGCTCGAGCAGTACTTC.

This rearrangement joins TRBV10-3 to TRBJ2-2; 12 nucleotides match TRBD2. The CDR3 totals 14 residues. The trim removed 9 bases at V and 4 bases at J, leaving 3 bases unmatched. The germline gives CDR1 ENHRY, CDR2 SYGVKD. The CDR3 protein is CAMRTSGTTGELFF. The CDR3 DNA reads as TGTGCCATGAGGACTAGCGGGACCACCGGGGAGCTGTTTTTT.

Only one count was recorded for this clone. At the DNA level, this CDR3 is encoded by other sequences in the same sample as well. The rearrangement uses TRBV5-1 and TRBJ1-1; TRBD1 matches at 8 bases. The CDR3 spans 14 residues. CDR1 SGHRS and CDR2 YFSETQ come from the germline V gene. V shed 0 bases, J shed 4 bases, and the junction held 2 bases outside the gene matches. CDR3 DNA sequence: TGCGCCAGCAGCTTGGCAGGGACAGGCACTGAAGCTTTCTTT. Translating it yields CASSLAGTGTEAFF. Using reference TRBV5-1 and TRBJ1-1 for the parts outside the CDR3, the full variable domain is KAGVTQTPRYLIKTRGQQVTLSCSPISGHRSVSWYQQTPGQGLQFLFEYFSETQRNKGNFPGRFSGRQFSNSRSEMNVSTLELGDSALYLCASSLAGTGTEAFFGQGTRLTVV.

The rearrangement links TRBV5-1 to TRBJ2-1; D might be TRBD1 (5 bases). CDR3 length: 15 residues. V dropped 0 bases and J dropped 10 bases, with 17 bases sitting between them. From germline, CDR1 is SGHRS and CDR2 YFSETQ. CDR3 sequence (DNA): TGCGCCAGCAGCTTGGGGGCAGGGATTGGACGGGAGCAGTTCTTC. This translates into CASSLGAGIGREQFF.

This clone was counted a single time. J is TRBJ2-2 and V is TRBV2; no clear D gene. Germline CDR1 SNHLY, CDR2 FYNNEI. Trimming removed 5 bases from V and 3 bases from J, with 4 bases in between. The CDR3 is 12 amino acids. The CDR3: CASSPYTGELFF. The CDR3 DNA sequence: TGTGCCAGCAGTCCCTACACCGGGGAGCTGTTTTTT.

The chain employs TRBV6-1 and TRBJ2-7, with a weak D call TRBD1 (5 bases). The germline gives CDR1 MNHNS, CDR2 SASEGT. Trimming removed 4 bases from V and 0 bases from J, with 10 bases in between. CDR3 size: 14 residues. The CDR3 nucleotides are TGTGCCAGCAGTGTTGCCAGGGCCTCCTACGAGCAGTACTTC. Protein product: CASSVARASYEQYF.

V is TRBV7-2 and J is TRBJ2-7; 10 nucleotides agree with TRBD2. CDR3 size: 14 residues. The ends lost 3 bases at V and 6 bases at J; junction bases unmatched: 5. Germline CDR1 is SGHTA and CDR2 is FQGNSA. CDR3 nucleotides: TGTGCCAGCAGCTTGCTAGCGGGAGTTGGCGAGCAGTACTTC. Its translation is CASSLLAGVGEQYF.

The chain combines TRBV29-1 with TRBJ2-3; 10 bases map to TRBD1. This CDR3 contains 15 residues. V was clipped by 2 bases and J by 4 bases; unmatched bases: 6. Germline lookup yields CDR1 SQVTM and CDR2 ANQGSEA. The CDR3 protein is CSVESRDRGSDTQYF. The CDR3 nucleotides read TGCAGCGTTGAATCGCGGGACAGGGGATCAGATACGCAGTATTTT.

V usage is TRBV5-1 and J usage is TRBJ2-7; no clear D gene. The V gene lost 0 bases and the J gene lost 7 bases, with 11 bases spanning the gap. CDR1 SGHRS and CDR2 YFSETQ come from the germline V gene. The length of the CDR3 is 13 residues. CDR3 protein: CASSLGPAPEQYF. In DNA form, the CDR3 reads TGCGCCAGCAGCTTGGGTCCAGCGCCTGAGCAGTACTTC. Filled out from reference TRBV5-1 and TRBJ2-7, the complete variable domain reads KAGVTQTPRYLIKTRGQQVTLSCSPISGHRSVSWYQQTPGQGLQFLFEYFSETQRNKGNFPGRFSGRQFSNSRSEMNVSTLELGDSALYLCASSLGPAPEQYFGPGTRLTVT.

The chain uses TRBV6-7 and TRBJ2-7; TRBD2 is a possible D gene (6 bases). TRBV6-7 is known as an ORF, though its function is uncertain. The germline V and J ends were trimmed by 9 bases and 3 bases, with 12 bases remaining between them. CDR3 length: 12 amino acids. CDR3 coding DNA: TGTGCCAGTCAGGAGGGCCTCTACGAGCAGTACTTC. It translates to CASQEGLYEQYF.

The V and J genes are TRBV30 and TRBJ1-2; TRBD1 might be the D (6 bases). The CDR3 is made up of 13 amino acids. The V gene lost 4 bases and the J gene lost 5 bases, with 14 bases spanning the gap. Germline lookup yields CDR1 GTSNPN and CDR2 SVGIG (reference sequence). The CDR3 bases are TGTGCCTGGACCCCGGGACATGGTTATGGCTACACCTTC. Encoded protein: CAWTPGHGYGYTF.

This clone has more than one count but fewer than ten. The rearrangement joins TRBV6-5 to TRBJ2-1; 13 bases are a match to TRBD2. V was clipped by 5 bases and J by 9 bases; unmatched bases: 7. From germline, CDR1 is MNHEY and CDR2 SVGAGI. There are 15 residues in the CDR3. The CDR3 region has the DNA TGTGCCAGCAGTCGGCCGGGACTAGCGGGAACTGAGCAGTTCTTC. Amino acid sequence: CASSRPGLAGTEQFF.

CDR3 bases: TGTGCCAGCAGCTTAATGGCTAGCGGGATTTCAGATACGCAGTATTTT. It encodes CASSLMASGISDTQYF. This chain links TRBV7-3 with TRBJ2-3; 9 nucleotides match TRBD2. The V and J ends lost 1 base and 4 bases, in that order; junction bases with no gene match: 6. The CDR3 is 16 amino acids. The V gene's germline CDR1 is SGHTA and CDR2 FQGTGA.

J is TRBJ1-2 and V is TRBV6-1, with D perhaps matching TRBD1 (5 bases). The CDR3 extends over 13 amino acids. V was pared by 10 bases and J by 2 bases, with 14 bases between. Germline CDR1 MNHNS, CDR2 SASEGT. CDR3 bases: TGTGCCACCGCAAGACAGCCGAACTATGGCTACACCTTC. The encoded protein is CATARQPNYGYTF.

V usage is TRBV10-2 and J usage is TRBJ2-1; 9 nucleotides line up with TRBD2. The CDR3 extends over 14 amino acids. V gave up 6 bases and J gave up 6 bases; unmatched junction bases: 6. CDR1 WSHSY and CDR2 SAAADI come from the germline V gene. The CDR3 sequence is CASRLAGVGNEQFF. CDR3 nucleotides: TGCGCCAGCAGATTAGCGGGAGTGGGCAATGAGCAGTTCTTC.

The gene calls are TRBV9 and TRBJ1-3; D is unresolved. Looked up from germline, CDR1 is SGDLS and CDR2 is YYNGEE. The CDR3 runs to 16 residues. V gave up 2 bases and J gave up 0 bases, with 12 bases separating them. The CDR3 is CASSVAPLSSGNTIYF. CDR3 DNA sequence: TGTGCCAGCAGCGTCGCCCCCCTGAGCTCTGGAAACACCATATATTTT.

This clone is a singleton in its sample. The chain is built from TRBV18 and TRBJ2-3, with unresolved D. Trimming took off 1 base at V and 4 bases at J, with 6 bases between the two ends. This CDR3 region has 13 residues. Germline CDR1 reads KGHSH; CDR2 reads LQKENI. This chain's CDR3 is CASSPRSADTQYF. The CDR3 DNA is TGTGCCAGCTCACCACGGAGCGCAGATACGCAGTATTTT.

The chain combines TRBV6-1 with TRBJ2-5, with 10 bases that match TRBD2. CDR3 length: 15 amino acids. V was pared by 6 bases and J by 4 bases, with 8 bases of the junction left unmatched. Germline V gene data show CDR1 as MNHNS and CDR2 as SASEGT. This chain's CDR3 is CASRAGLAAIETQYF. In DNA, the CDR3 is TGTGCCAGCAGAGCCGGACTAGCGGCAATAGAGACCCAGTACTTC.

V and J are TRBV5-1 and TRBJ2-3; unclear D gene. Trimming took off 5 bases at V and 0 bases at J, with 13 bases between the two ends. Germline V lookup: CDR1 SGHRS, CDR2 YFSETQ. This CDR3 is built from 15 residues. The CDR3 loop is CASRPDFSSTDTQYF. The CDR3 DNA follows: TGCGCCAGCAGACCCGACTTCTCTAGCACAGATACGCAGTATTTT.

This rearrangement joins TRBV21-1 to TRBJ1-1; the tabulated D call, TRBD1, remains unverified against the DNA. TRBV21-1 is annotated as a pseudogene. CDR3 length: 16 amino acids. The CDR3, as DNA: TGTGCCAGCAGCAAAGCGGCGACAGAGTCGAACACTGAAGCTTTCTTT. As protein: CASSKAATESNTEAFF.

The CDR3 protein is CASSLARIYEQYF. The CDR3 coding sequence is TGTGCCAGCAGCTTAGCGAGAATCTACGAGCAGTACTTC. The gene calls are TRBV7-2 and TRBJ2-7; D is unresolved. The CDR3 length is 13 residues. The germline gives CDR1 SGHTA, CDR2 FQGNSA. The V gene lost 0 bases and the J gene lost 3 bases, with 6 bases spanning the gap. Full variable domain (remainder filled in from reference TRBV7-2 and TRBJ2-7): GAGVSQSPSNKVTEKGKDVELRCDPISGHTALYWYRQSLGQGLEFLIYFQGNSAPDKSGLPSDRFSAERTGGSVSTLTIQRTQQEDSAVYLCASSLARIYEQYFGPGTRLTVT.

V and J are TRBV27 and TRBJ2-5; 9 bases fit TRBD1. Germline V gene lookup returns CDR1 MNHEY and CDR2 SMNVEV (reference sequence). The V and J ends lost 6 bases and 4 bases, in that order; junction bases with no gene match: 3. The CDR3 sequence is 13 residues long. For the CDR3, the DNA is TGTGCCAGCAGGGGACAGGGCGGAGAGACCCAGTACTTC. This translates into CASRGQGGETQYF.

The chain uses TRBV10-3 and TRBJ2-2; 9 bases match TRBD1. The CDR3 runs 16 residues. CDR1 and CDR2 (germline): ENHRY, SYGVKD. V was clipped by 5 bases and J by 7 bases; unmatched bases: 11. The CDR3 loop is CAISHGTGITGGELFF. The DNA of the CDR3 is TGTGCCATCAGTCACGGGACAGGGATAACGGGCGGGGAGCTGTTTTTT.

V usage is TRBV6-6 and J usage is TRBJ1-1; D not certain. Trimming stripped 6 bases from V and 0 bases from J, with 14 bases between. This CDR3 is built from 15 residues. CDR1 MNHNY and CDR2 SVGAGI come from the germline V gene (reference sequence). This chain's CDR3 is CASSPATTVNTEAFF. The DNA of the CDR3 is TGTGCCAGCAGCCCGGCAACCACAGTGAACACTGAAGCTTTCTTT.